A selection of T cell receptor beta chains follows, all from one sample in a study of T-cell reconstitution after alpha-beta-depleted transplantation in children. TCRdb analysed the PCR reads with MiXCR anew, one entry per CDR3 protein. The table lists about 290,000 distinct CDR3 sequences, about 7.3% of them singletons. Sequencing was performed on peripheral blood, taken 360 days after TCRalphabeta/CD19-depleted stem cell transplant. Receptors originate from a female patient aged 2 to 10 who had a stem cell transplant for Fanconi anemia, so the T cells may come from the graft donor. Each CDR3 is given with its conserved first and last residue. D genes are given only for firm matches. A clone size is listed for some rows: how often the clone was seen (once, few, many), or a class if it is expanded.

cdr3_length,clone_size,j_call,v_call,d_call,cdr3_aa,cdr3_nt
18,-,TRBJ2-5,TRBV6-1,TRBD2,CASNPGGPTSGDQETQYF,TGTGCCAGCAACCCCGGGGGGCCGACTAGCGGGGACCAAGAGACCCAGTACTTC
13,few,TRBJ2-7,TRBV2,TRBD1,CASRTGFNYEQYF,TGTGCCAGCAGGACAGGGTTTAACTACGAGCAGTACTTC
16,many,TRBJ2-2,TRBV6-5,TRBD1,CASSFSGGVDTGELFF,TGTGCCAGCAGTTTCTCAGGGGGCGTAGACACCGGGGAGCTGTTTTTT
17,few,TRBJ2-1,TRBV28,TRBD2,CASSSPAFGLAAGEQFF,TGTGCCAGCAGTTCCCCAGCCTTCGGACTAGCGGCAGGGGAGCAGTTCTTC
13,-,TRBJ1-2,TRBV27,-,CASSLSGFGGYTF,TGTGCCAGCAGTTTATCAGGGTTTGGTGGCTACACCTTC
17,-,TRBJ1-6,TRBV20-1,TRBD1,CSARDRIRDRVDSPLHF,TGCAGTGCTAGAGATCGGATTAGGGACAGGGTAGATTCACCCCTCCACTTT
16,-,TRBJ1-5,TRBV15,TRBD1,CATSRYRGPGNQPQHF,TGTGCCACCAGCAGATACAGGGGACCGGGCAATCAGCCCCAGCATTTT
14,many,TRBJ1-3,TRBV7-9,-,CASGISGSRNTIYF,TGTGCCAGCGGGATATCGGGGTCTCGAAACACCATATATTTT
14,many,TRBJ2-3,TRBV29-1,-,CSVDGGRSTDTQYF,TGCAGCGTTGATGGTGGGAGGAGCACAGATACGCAGTATTTT
14,few,TRBJ1-2,TRBV28,-,CASRLLDPFYGYTF,TGTGCCAGCCGCTTGCTAGACCCTTTCTATGGCTACACCTTC
16,-,TRBJ2-3,TRBV29-1,-,CSVEDREGPTTDTQYF,TGCAGCGTTGAAGATAGAGAGGGACCTACCACAGATACGCAGTATTTT
15,many,TRBJ2-1,TRBV15,-,CATGKGLGSYNEQFF,TGTGCCACCGGGAAGGGTCTAGGATCCTACAATGAGCAGTTCTTC
13,many,TRBJ2-7,TRBV20-1,TRBD2,CSARVAGGYEQYF,TGCAGTGCTAGAGTCGCGGGAGGCTACGAGCAGTACTTC
13,-,TRBJ1-2,TRBV28,-,CASISAPLYGYTF,TGTGCCAGCATATCCGCCCCCCTCTATGGCTACACCTTC
15,-,TRBJ1-5,TRBV2,-,CASRKDVNSNQPQHF,TGTGCCAGCAGGAAGGACGTTAATAGCAATCAGCCCCAGCATTTT
17,many,TRBJ2-7,TRBV7-2,TRBD2,CASSLASGGLEDYEQYF,TGTGCCAGCAGCTTAGCGAGCGGGGGGCTAGAAGACTACGAGCAGTACTTC
14,many,TRBJ1-1,TRBV12-3/TRBV12-4,-,CASIPLGLNTEAFF,TGTGCCAGCATTCCCTTGGGACTGAACACTGAAGCTTTCTTT
19,many,TRBJ2-3,TRBV4-3,TRBD2,CASSQEGEGLAGYADTQYF,TGCGCCAGCAGCCAAGAGGGGGAAGGCCTAGCGGGGTATGCAGATACGCAGTATTTT
15,few,TRBJ2-5,TRBV12-5,-,CASGLVGSYQETQYF,TGTGCTAGTGGTTTGGTTGGCAGCTACCAAGAGACCCAGTACTTC
14,-,TRBJ2-3,TRBV9,-,CASSVEAHTDTQYF,TGTGCCAGCAGCGTAGAGGCTCACACAGATACGCAGTATTTT
14,many,TRBJ2-1,TRBV11-2,-,CASSLWTRGMEQFF,TGTGCCAGCAGCTTATGGACTCGTGGAATGGAGCAGTTCTTC
14,many,TRBJ1-1,TRBV7-9,-,CASSLGGADTEAFF,TGTGCCAGCAGCTTAGGAGGGGCTGACACTGAAGCTTTCTTT
15,many,TRBJ2-1,TRBV7-2,-,CASSLAVTTYNEQFF,TGTGCCAGCAGCTTAGCTGTAACCACCTACAATGAGCAGTTCTTC
14,many,TRBJ1-4,TRBV20-1,TRBD1,CSARRVDRGEKLFF,TGCAGTGCTAGAAGAGTGGACAGGGGGGAAAAACTGTTTTTT
13,many,TRBJ2-5,TRBV28,-,CASSLYGSETQYF,TGTGCCAGCAGTTTATACGGGAGTGAGACCCAGTACTTC
17,many,TRBJ2-3,TRBV5-1,TRBD1,CASSETTTGRATDTQYF,TGCGCCAGCAGCGAGACCACGACAGGGCGGGCCACAGATACGCAGTATTTT
16,-,TRBJ1-3,TRBV5-1,-,CASSWGTLPKGNTIYF,TGCGCCAGCAGCTGGGGTACCCTCCCGAAGGGAAACACCATATATTTT
13,many,TRBJ2-7,TRBV4-1,-,CASSLGPIYEQYF,TGCGCCAGCAGCCTCGGACCAATCTACGAGCAGTACTTC
14,many,TRBJ2-1,TRBV20-1,-,CSARGDTTFPHQFF,TGCAGTGCTAGGGGAGATACTACTTTTCCCCATCAGTTCTTC
14,-,TRBJ2-2,TRBV5-1,TRBD1,CASSSGTGYGELFF,TGCGCCAGCAGCTCCGGGACAGGGTACGGGGAGCTGTTTTTT
15,-,TRBJ1-3,TRBV7-6,-,CASSEGPFSGNTIYF,TGTGCCAGCAGCGAAGGACCGTTCTCTGGAAACACCATATATTTT
17,many,TRBJ1-2,TRBV15,-,CATSRGRALGGTSGYTF,TGTGCCACCAGCAGAGGTAGAGCACTAGGCGGGACTTCAGGCTACACCTTC
17,-,TRBJ1-5,TRBV19,TRBD1,CASSIRGTGMGNQPQHF,TGTGCCAGTAGTATACGGGGGACAGGGATGGGCAATCAGCCCCAGCATTTT
15,many,TRBJ2-1,TRBV7-3,-,CASSSDQGSYNEQFF,TGTGCCAGCAGCTCGGACCAGGGCTCCTACAATGAGCAGTTCTTC
16,many,TRBJ2-1,TRBV9,-,CASSAHLRGGNNEQFF,TGTGCCAGCAGCGCCCACCTCAGGGGAGGTAACAATGAGCAGTTCTTC
14,-,TRBJ1-2,TRBV13,TRBD1,CASSPGQGGYGYTF,TGTGCCAGCAGCCCCGGACAGGGGGGTTATGGCTACACCTTC
18,-,TRBJ1-5,TRBV12-3/TRBV12-4,-,CASSFGGQGRVSNQPQHF,TGTGCCAGCAGTTTTGGGGGGCAGGGGAGGGTAAGCAATCAGCCCCAGCATTTT
14,few,TRBJ1-1,TRBV14,TRBD1,CASSSRQGGSEAFF,TGTGCCAGCAGCTCTAGACAGGGAGGGTCTGAAGCTTTCTTT
13,many,TRBJ2-1,TRBV4-3,-,CASSQVPADEQFF,TGCGCCAGCAGCCAAGTTCCAGCTGATGAGCAGTTCTTC
16,many,TRBJ2-5,TRBV12-3/TRBV12-4,TRBD2,CASSHWISGRMETQYF,TGTGCCAGCAGTCACTGGATTAGCGGGAGGATGGAGACCCAGTACTTC
17,many,TRBJ2-2,TRBV28,TRBD2,CASSLVYSGMNTGELFF,TGTGCCAGCAGTTTAGTATATAGCGGGATGAACACCGGGGAGCTGTTTTTT
17,many,TRBJ1-2,TRBV15,TRBD1,CATSREARGPTNYGYTF,TGTGCCACCAGCAGAGAGGCGAGGGGGCCTACTAACTATGGCTACACCTTC
18,-,TRBJ1-5,TRBV27,-,CASSNRQKLLHSNQPQHF,TGTGCCAGCAGCAATAGACAGAAACTTCTCCATAGCAATCAGCCCCAGCATTTT
11,many,TRBJ1-3,TRBV10-3,-,CAIGEGNTIYF,TGTGCCATAGGGGAAGGAAACACCATATATTTT
14,many,TRBJ2-4,TRBV4-2,-,CASSQDIGKNIQYF,TGTGCCAGCAGCCAAGATATCGGGAAAAACATTCAGTACTTC
14,-,TRBJ2-1,TRBV27,TRBD1,CASSLGQVYNEQFF,TGTGCCAGCAGTTTGGGACAGGTCTACAATGAGCAGTTCTTC
14,few,TRBJ2-7,TRBV20-1,TRBD1,CSADPGTGRNEQYF,TGCAGTGCAGATCCCGGGACAGGGCGGAACGAGCAGTACTTC
16,many,TRBJ2-1,TRBV4-2,TRBD2,CASSLMGTSGIGEQFF,TGTGCCAGCAGCCTAATGGGGACTAGCGGGATCGGCGAGCAGTTCTTC
14,few,TRBJ2-7,TRBV5-1,-,CASSGTQGLYEQYF,TGCGCCAGCAGCGGGACACAGGGCCTCTACGAGCAGTACTTC
17,-,TRBJ2-3,TRBV12-3/TRBV12-4,TRBD1,CASRESDGTDESDTQYF,TGTGCCAGCCGTGAATCCGACGGGACAGACGAATCAGATACGCAGTATTTT
13,-,TRBJ1-6,TRBV20-1,TRBD1,CSAPGQGNSPLHF,TGCAGTGCCCCGGGACAGGGAAATTCACCCCTCCACTTT
14,many,TRBJ1-1,TRBV5-1,TRBD1,CASSLDRMTLEAFF,TGCGCCAGCAGCCTGGACAGGATGACACTTGAAGCTTTCTTT
14,many,TRBJ1-5,TRBV7-2,-,CASSLRDKGQPQHF,TGTGCCAGCAGCCTCCGGGACAAGGGTCAGCCCCAGCATTTT